These 17 T cell receptor beta chains came from one sample sequenced in a study of blood T cell repertoires in COVID-19. Data came from immunoSEQ multiplex PCR; TCRdb stores just in-frame clones and leaves some out. The table lists approximately 200,000 clones, roughly 76% of them singletons. The sample was peripheral blood. The receptors here all came from a human donor in a cohort sampled during active COVID-19.

The chain joins TRBV5-1 to TRBJ2-7; D call uncertain. V lost 3 bases, J lost 6 bases, and 10 bases lay in between. Germline V CDR1 and CDR2: SGHRS, YFSETQ. CDR3 size: 12 residues. The CDR3 nucleotides read TGCGCCAGCAGCTCCCTACTATCCGAGCAGTACTTC. Translated, it gives CASSSLLSEQYF. The full variable domain, completed using reference TRBV5-1 and TRBJ2-7, is KAGVTQTPRYLIKTRGQQVTLSCSPISGHRSVSWYQQTPGQGLQFLFEYFSETQRNKGNFPGRFSGRQFSNSRSEMNVSTLELGDSALYLCASSSLLSEQYFGPGTRLTVT.

V gene TRBV15 combines with J gene TRBJ1-5; unclear D gene. The CDR3 consists of 14 residues. Germline V gene sequence: CDR1 LNHNV, CDR2 YYDKDF (reference sequence). V shed 4 bases and J shed 5 bases, with 12 bases lying between them. CDR3 sequence reads: CATSKSPQDQPQHF. The CDR3 coding sequence is TGTGCCACCAGCAAAAGCCCCCAAGATCAGCCCCAGCATTTT.

In its sample, this clone was seen a few times. The chain uses TRBV7-9 and TRBJ2-1; a weak D match, TRBD2 (5 bases). CDR1 and CDR2 from the germline V gene are SEHNR and FQNEAQ (reference sequence). Between the trimmed V and J ends, which lost 7 bases and 8 bases, there was a span of 21 bases. There are 15 residues in the CDR3. The CDR3 here is CASTDGPGRSDEQFF. CDR3 DNA sequence: TGTGCCAGCACCGACGGTCCGGGAAGATCGGATGAGCAGTTCTTC.

V usage is TRBV6-5 and J usage is TRBJ2-7; 9 bases match TRBD2. The CDR3 sequence is 15 residues long. Germline CDR1 MNHEY, CDR2 SVGAGI. J lost 4 bases, V lost 5 bases, and 9 bases had no gene match. CDR3 DNA: TGTGCCAGCAGTACCCGGCTAGCGGGGCTTTACGAGCAGTACTTC. Translating it yields CASSTRLAGLYEQYF.

This clone appeared a few times. The genes are TRBV19 and TRBJ1-1, with D possibly being TRBD1 (5 bases). This CDR3 spans 13 amino acids. Trimming shortened V by 5 bases and J by 0 bases, and 7 bases separated the two germline ends. Germline CDR1 is LNHDA and CDR2 is SQIVND (reference sequence). The CDR3 here is CASSEGVNTEAFF. The CDR3 nucleotides read TGTGCCAGTAGTGAAGGGGTGAACACTGAAGCTTTCTTT.

In this sample, this clone turned up once. This chain joins TRBV5-5 and TRBJ2-1; 9 positions match TRBD1. CDR1 is SGHKS and CDR2 is YYEKEE in the germline V gene (reference sequence). V was clipped by 5 bases and J by 2 bases; unmatched bases: 5. This CDR3 is 15 amino acids long. For the CDR3, the DNA is TGTGCCAGCAGTTACACAGGGGGCGCCTACAATGAGCAGTTCTTC. Encoded protein: CASSYTGGAYNEQFF.

This rearrangement joins TRBV19 to TRBJ1-5; TRBD1 might be the D (6 bases). The CDR3 runs to 14 residues. V was clipped by 7 bases and J by 3 bases, with 13 bases between them. Germline V gene lookup returns CDR1 LNHDA and CDR2 SQIVND (reference sequence). This CDR3 reads CASKRAGANQPQHF. The CDR3 DNA follows: TGTGCCAGTAAAAGGGCAGGGGCCAATCAGCCCCAGCATTTT.

The chain links TRBV18 to TRBJ2-7; 13 bases are a match to TRBD2. Losses at the gene ends were 4 bases for V and 4 bases for J; bases not matched to a gene: 4. Germline values: CDR1 KGHSH, CDR2 LQKENI. The CDR3 totals 15 residues. The CDR3, as DNA: TGTGCCAGCTCACTATGGACTAGCGGGAGTTACGAGCAGTACTTC. Protein product: CASSLWTSGSYEQYF.

This clone turned up a few times. This chain joins TRBV25-1 and TRBJ1-1, with D perhaps TRBD1 (6 bases). Germline V gives CDR1 MGHDK, CDR2 SYGVNS. This CDR3 contains 13 residues. With 4 bases removed from V and 2 bases from J, the gap between germline ends came to 8 bases. The DNA of the CDR3 is TGTGCCAGCAGTGGAGGGGGAAACACTGAAGCTTTCTTT. Protein: CASSGGGNTEAFF. Complete variable domain (other parts from reference TRBV25-1 and TRBJ1-1): EADIYQTPRYLVIGTGKKITLECSQTMGHDKMYWYQQDPGMELHLIHYSYGVNSTEKGDLSSESTVSRIRTEHFPLTLESARPSHTSQYLCASSGGGNTEAFFGQGTRLTVV.

V is TRBV4-3 and J is TRBJ2-7; the match to TRBD2 covers 8 bases. J gave up 9 bases and V 4 bases, and 8 bases lay outside the gene matches. Germline V lookup: CDR1 LGHNA, CDR2 YSLEER. This CDR3 region has 13 residues. The CDR3 coding sequence is TGCGCCAGCAGCCCGGGACTAGATTATGGGCAGTACTTC. This encodes CASSPGLDYGQYF.

The chain combines TRBV7-2 with TRBJ1-3; TRBD1 aligns across 9 bases. Germline values: CDR1 SGHTA, CDR2 FQGNSA. This CDR3 is 16 amino acids long. With V trimmed by 3 bases and J by 3 bases, 6 bases remained unmatched. The CDR3 coding sequence is TGTGCCAGCAGCTTCGCCGGGACAGGGTTTGGAAACACCATATATTTT. The encoded protein is CASSFAGTGFGNTIYF.

This clone was detected only once. This chain joins TRBV5-1 and TRBJ1-5; D unresolved. CDR3 length equals 14 residues. Trimming stripped 5 bases from V and 2 bases from J, with 11 bases between. CDR1 and CDR2 (germline): SGHRS, YFSETQ. Here the CDR3 reads CASRINRGNQPQHF. CDR3 coding DNA: TGCGCCAGCAGAATAAATCGAGGCAATCAGCCCCAGCATTTT.

The chain has TRBV14 and TRBJ2-7, with 8 bases matching TRBD2. The V gene's germline CDR1 is SGHDN and CDR2 FVKESK. V lost 3 bases and J lost 6; bases outside the gene matches: 10. This CDR3 contains 15 residues. CDR3 protein: CASSQAGGRGSEQYF. The CDR3 DNA reads as TGTGCCAGCAGCCAGGCGGGAGGCCGAGGGAGCGAGCAGTACTTC.

The rearrangement links TRBV4-2 to TRBJ2-7; 7 bases map to TRBD2. The CDR3 spans 19 residues. After removal of 0 bases from V and 4 bases from J, the junction contained 18 bases not matched to a gene. In germline, CDR1 is LGHNA, CDR2 YNFKEQ. The CDR3 reads CASSQDNQRDPIHIYEQYF. The CDR3 DNA sequence: TGTGCCAGCAGCCAAGATAACCAGCGGGACCCCATTCATATATACGAGCAGTACTTC.

The J gene is TRBJ1-1, the V gene TRBV23-1; D perhaps matches TRBD1 (5 bases). TRBV23-1 is assigned to the ORF class and has an uncertain function. CDR3 size: 16 residues. The germline V and J ends were trimmed by 0 bases and 1 base, with 12 bases remaining between them. CDR3 DNA sequence: TGCGCCAGCAGTCAATCGGTAGGGGTTGGGAACACTGAAGCTTTCTTT. Translation: CASSQSVGVGNTEAFF.

Only one count was recorded for this clone. The chain joins TRBV5-4 to TRBJ2-2, with 9 bases aligning to TRBD2. The CDR3 extends over 16 amino acids. Per the germline V gene, CDR1 is SGHNT and CDR2 is YYREEE (reference sequence). The trim removed 4 bases at V and 7 bases at J, leaving 11 bases unmatched. The CDR3 bases are TGTGCCAGCAGCACTATAGCGGGAGAAAAGAGCGGGGAGCTGTTTTTT. It is translated as CASSTIAGEKSGELFF.

V is TRBV9 and J is TRBJ1-2; 8 bases fit TRBD1. V was clipped by 4 bases and J by 7 bases; unmatched bases: 9. This CDR3 has 14 residues. Per the germline V gene, CDR1 is SGDLS and CDR2 is YYNGEE. In DNA, the CDR3 is TGTGCCAGCAGCCCTGGACAGGGAGGAACTGGCTACACCTTC. The encoded protein is CASSPGQGGTGYTF.